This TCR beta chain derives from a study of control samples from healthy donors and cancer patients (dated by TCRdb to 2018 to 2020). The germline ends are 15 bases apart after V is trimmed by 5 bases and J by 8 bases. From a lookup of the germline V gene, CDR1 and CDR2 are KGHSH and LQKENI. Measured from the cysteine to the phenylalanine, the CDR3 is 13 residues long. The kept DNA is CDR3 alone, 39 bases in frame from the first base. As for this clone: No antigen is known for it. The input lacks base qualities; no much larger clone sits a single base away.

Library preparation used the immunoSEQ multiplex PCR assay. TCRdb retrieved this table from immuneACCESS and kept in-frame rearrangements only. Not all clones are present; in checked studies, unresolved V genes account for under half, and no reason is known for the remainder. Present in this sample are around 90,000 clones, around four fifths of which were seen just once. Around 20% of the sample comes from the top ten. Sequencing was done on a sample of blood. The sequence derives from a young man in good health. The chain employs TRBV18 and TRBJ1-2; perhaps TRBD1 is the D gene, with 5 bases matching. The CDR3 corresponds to CASSAQGWAGYTF. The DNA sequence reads TGTGCCAGCTCAGCTCAGGGATGGGCCGGCTACACCTTC.